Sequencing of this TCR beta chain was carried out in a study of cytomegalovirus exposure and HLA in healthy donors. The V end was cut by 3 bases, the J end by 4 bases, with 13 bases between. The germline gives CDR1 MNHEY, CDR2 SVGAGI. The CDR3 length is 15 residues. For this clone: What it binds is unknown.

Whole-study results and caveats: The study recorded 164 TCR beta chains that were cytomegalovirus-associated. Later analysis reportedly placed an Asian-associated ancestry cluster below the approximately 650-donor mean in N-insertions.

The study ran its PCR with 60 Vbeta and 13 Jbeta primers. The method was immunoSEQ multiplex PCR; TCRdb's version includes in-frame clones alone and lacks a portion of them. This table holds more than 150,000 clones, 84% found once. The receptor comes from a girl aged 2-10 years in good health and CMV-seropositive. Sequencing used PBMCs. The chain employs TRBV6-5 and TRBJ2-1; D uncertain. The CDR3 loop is CASSYGAENYNEQFF. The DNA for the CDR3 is TGTGCCAGCAGTTATGGCGCGGAGAATTACAATGAGCAGTTCTTC.